The 27 T cell receptor beta chains presented below share a single source sample, sequenced in a study of beta chain features in type 1 diabetes. The whole isolated RNA underwent reverse transcription, so sequencing captured expressed TCRB transcripts. This table comes from immunoSEQ multiplex PCR, and its TCRdb copy is limited to in-frame clones, with some not included. The sample consists of about 150,000 clones, around 8% of them appearing once. The sequenced material came from central memory CD4+ T cells from blood. These receptors were obtained from a man aged 18 to 29 in good health.

The table lists this clone with a few counts. This rearrangement joins TRBV30 to TRBJ2-5, with 11 bases matching TRBD1. The tail of the sequence fits TRBJ2-7 better, so the J call may be wrong. The CDR3 is 14 amino acids. Germline-derived CDR1 and CDR2 are GTSNPN and SVGIG (reference sequence). The CDR3 DNA follows: TGTGCCTGGAGCGGGACAGGGGGAGGCTACGAGCAGTACTTC. Its translation: CAWSGTGGGYEQYF.

This clone was counted many times. The V gene is TRBV7-9, the J gene TRBJ2-2; D is perhaps TRBD1 (6 bases). Germline CDR1 SEHNR, CDR2 FQNEAQ (reference sequence). The CDR3 loop spans 12 amino acids. V was cut by 8 bases and J by 5 bases, with 9 bases left in between. The CDR3 here is CASHRETGELFF. CDR3 nucleotides: TGTGCCAGCCACAGGGAAACCGGGGAGCTGTTTTTT. Full variable domain (outside the CDR3, taken from reference TRBV7-9 and TRBJ2-2): DTGVSQNPRHKITKRGQNVTFRCDPISEHNRLYWYRQTLGQGPEFLTYFQNEAQLEKSRLLSDRFSAERPKGSFSTLEIQRTEQGDSAMYLCASHRETGELFFGEGSRLTVL.

This clone was counted between two and nine times. The rearrangement links TRBV6-1 to TRBJ1-4; D might be TRBD1 (6 bases). V lost 4 bases to trimming and J lost 0 bases, with 9 bases between them. The CDR3 length is 15 residues. Per the germline V gene, CDR1 is MNHNS and CDR2 is SASEGT. CDR3 region: CASSGTVATNEKLFF. The CDR3 bases are TGTGCCAGCAGTGGGACAGTTGCAACTAATGAAAAACTGTTTTTT.

This chain uses TRBV5-4 with TRBJ1-4; D possibly corresponds to TRBD1 (6 bases). Deletions cut 4 bases from V and 10 bases from J, with 20 bases between. Germline V gene lookup returns CDR1 SGHNT and CDR2 YYREEE (reference sequence). This CDR3 comprises 15 residues. The CDR3 bases are TGTGCCAGCAGCCTACAGGGTAACGATGATGGAAAACTGTTTTTT. This translates into CASSLQGNDDGKLFF.

This clone appeared many times. The chain has TRBV5-1 and TRBJ2-5; D is possibly TRBD1 (5 bases). The CDR3 totals 13 residues. Germline lookup yields CDR1 SGHRS and CDR2 YFSETQ. The V end lost 2 bases, the J end lost 2 bases, and 7 bases lay between the germline ends. CDR3 region: CASSFQGQETQYF. CDR3 DNA sequence: TGCGCCAGCAGCTTCCAGGGACAAGAGACCCAGTACTTC.

This clone was picked up a small number of times. This sequence joins TRBV6-1 and TRBJ2-1; TRBD1 matches 7 bases. CDR1 and CDR2 from the germline V gene are MNHNS and SASEGT. This CDR3 comprises 15 residues. J was trimmed by 4 bases and V by 7 bases; bases with no gene match: 10. CDR3: CASTPGGNLYNEQFF. CDR3 sequence (DNA): TGTGCCAGCACCCCAGGGGGAAACTTGTACAATGAGCAGTTCTTC.

This clone was picked up many times. CDR3 DNA: TGTGCCAGCTCTTCCCGGGACAGGGCCTACAATGAGCAGTTCTTC. Residues: CASSSRDRAYNEQFF. V is TRBV18 and J is TRBJ2-1; 9 positions match TRBD1. V lost 6 bases to trimming and J lost 2 bases; unmatched junction nucleotides: 5. Germline V gene lookup returns CDR1 KGHSH and CDR2 LQKENI. The CDR3 consists of 15 residues.

This chain connects TRBV11-2 to TRBJ1-1; a weak D match, TRBD1 (5 bases). In germline, CDR1 is SGHAT, CDR2 FQNNGV. This CDR3 spans 12 amino acids. Between the trimmed V and J ends, which lost 3 bases and 4 bases, there was a span of 6 bases. The CDR3 spells CASSFQGTEAFF. The DNA for the CDR3 is TGTGCCAGCAGCTTTCAGGGCACTGAAGCTTTCTTT.

V is TRBV10-3 and J is TRBJ2-2; no reliable D call. The CDR3 is 16 amino acids. The V gene's germline CDR1 is ENHRY and CDR2 SYGVKD. With 4 bases removed from V and 2 bases from J, the gap between germline ends came to 14 bases. The CDR3 DNA is TGTGCCATCAGTGGTCAAGCGCGGATAAACACCGGGGAGCTGTTTTTT. Protein sequence: CAISGQARINTGELFF.

A few counts support this clone. The chain joins TRBV7-3 to TRBJ2-5; D is perhaps TRBD2 (5 bases). V gave up 5 bases and J gave up 2 bases, with 12 bases separating them. CDR3 length equals 14 residues. Per the germline V gene, CDR1 is SGHTA and CDR2 is FQGTGA. The CDR3 sequence: CASSERPGQETQYF. The CDR3 nucleotides are TGTGCCAGCAGCGAGCGTCCGGGGCAAGAGACCCAGTACTTC.

This clone was seen more than once but under ten times. This chain connects TRBV28 to TRBJ1-1; no clear D gene. Trimming shortened V by 4 bases and J by 6 bases, and 15 bases separated the two germline ends. Looked up from germline, CDR1 is MDHEN and CDR2 is SYDVKM. The CDR3 totals 14 residues. CDR3 in amino acids: CASSSSQKLPEAFF. In DNA, the CDR3 is TGTGCCAGCAGTTCATCACAGAAGCTTCCTGAAGCTTTCTTT. The full variable domain, in which reference TRBV28 and TRBJ1-1 provide the parts outside the CDR3, is DVKVTQSSRYLVKRTGEKVFLECVQDMDHENMFWYRQDPGLGLRLIYFSYDVKMKEKGDIPEGYSVSREKKERFSLILESASTNQTSMYLCASSSSQKLPEAFFGQGTRLTVV.

This clone came up a few times. This chain joins TRBV27 and TRBJ2-3; TRBD1 aligns across 8 bases. The CDR3 has 14 residues. The V and J ends lost 6 bases and 6 bases, in that order; junction bases with no gene match: 8. Germline lookup yields CDR1 MNHEY and CDR2 SMNVEV (reference sequence). DNA of the CDR3: TGTGCCAGCAGGACCGGGACAGGTTCGGATACGCAGTATTTT. Its protein is CASRTGTGSDTQYF.

This clone showed up many times. The chain has TRBV29-1 and TRBJ2-1; tentatively, D is TRBD2 (5 bases). The germline CDR1 and CDR2 sequences are SQVTM and ANQGSEA. This CDR3 has 13 residues. Trimming took 0 bases from V and 9 from J, leaving 12 bases between them. This chain's CDR3 is CSVEDASSGEQFF. CDR3 nucleotide sequence: TGCAGCGTTGAAGATGCTAGCTCGGGTGAGCAGTTCTTC.

The sample holds a few counts of this clone. The chain combines TRBV6-1 with TRBJ1-5; no reliable D call. The germline V gene has CDR1 MNHNS and CDR2 SASEGT. CDR3 length: 13 residues. The germline V and J ends were trimmed by 7 bases and 0 bases, with 7 bases remaining between them. The CDR3 protein is CASTVLSNQPQHF. The DNA of the CDR3 is TGTGCCAGCACTGTTCTTAGCAATCAGCCCCAGCATTTT.

This rearrangement joins TRBV30 to TRBJ1-1, with D unclear. The germline gives CDR1 GTSNPN, CDR2 SVGIG (reference sequence). V was trimmed by 4 bases and J by 4 bases, leaving 7 bases between them. The CDR3 is 11 amino acids. Here the CDR3 reads CAWKGGTEAFF. CDR3 nucleotide sequence: TGTGCCTGGAAGGGAGGCACTGAAGCTTTCTTT.

Only a few counts were recorded for this clone. The rearrangement joins TRBV5-4 to TRBJ1-6; D is uncertain. Germline CDR1 SGHNT, CDR2 YYREEE (reference sequence). V was clipped by 6 bases and J by 16 bases, with 11 bases between them. The CDR3 has 10 residues. The CDR3 coding sequence is TGTGCCAGCAACGGGGTAAGGCTCCACTTT. Encoded protein: CASNGVRLHF.

This clone was counted between two and nine times. The rearrangement links TRBV6-1 to TRBJ2-1, with 7 bases that match TRBD2. Germline CDR1 reads MNHNS; CDR2 reads SASEGT. J gave up 4 bases and V 5 bases, and 5 bases lay outside the gene matches. This CDR3 is 14 amino acids long. This CDR3 reads CASSRWREYNEQFF. In nucleotides, the CDR3 is TGTGCCAGCAGTCGCTGGCGGGAGTACAATGAGCAGTTCTTC.

There are a few counts of this clone. This sequence joins TRBV7-9 and TRBJ2-7, with D possibly TRBD1 on 6 matching bases. From germline, CDR1 is SEHNR and CDR2 FQNEAQ (reference sequence). The CDR3 covers 16 residues. Trimming left V 6 bases short and J 3 bases short, with 21 bases between. This chain's CDR3 is CASSRGMAGDYYEQYF. The CDR3 nucleotides are TGTGCCAGCAGTAGGGGGATGGCAGGGGATTACTACGAGCAGTACTTC.

This clone was counted between two and nine times. The chain employs TRBV2 and TRBJ1-1, with D possibly being TRBD1 (5 bases). The V and J ends lost 5 bases and 4 bases respectively, with 11 bases between them. Germline V CDR1 and CDR2: SNHLY, FYNNEI. The CDR3 is made up of 13 amino acids. The CDR3 region has the DNA TGTGCCAGCAGTTATCACGGGGGCACTGAAGCTTTCTTT. Translation: CASSYHGGTEAFF.

This clone appeared a few times. This chain uses TRBV6-6 with TRBJ2-1, with D tentatively TRBD2 (5 bases). The CDR3 sequence is 16 residues long. Germline V gene lookup returns CDR1 MNHNY and CDR2 SVGAGI (reference sequence). Trimming removed 5 bases from V and 6 bases from J, with 20 bases in between. The CDR3 coding sequence is TGTGCCAGCAGTCAGGACTGGTCGCAAGGGTTCAATGAGCAGTTCTTC. Translated, it gives CASSQDWSQGFNEQFF.

This clone was detected many times. This rearrangement joins TRBV29-1 to TRBJ2-7, with D maybe TRBD2 (5 bases). Trimming stripped 5 bases from V and 5 bases from J, with 13 bases between. The germline gives CDR1 SQVTM, CDR2 ANQGSEA. This CDR3 has 12 amino acids. This chain's CDR3 is CSVSGSSNEQYF. The CDR3 nucleotides read TGCAGCGTTTCGGGGTCTAGCAACGAGCAGTACTTC.

The chain carries TRBV19 and TRBJ2-5; 8 bases map to TRBD1. Germline V gene lookup returns CDR1 LNHDA and CDR2 SQIVND (reference sequence). CDR3 length equals 16 residues. Trimming cost V 6 bases and J 2 bases; bases outside gene matches: 11. The CDR3 coding sequence is TGTGCCAGTAGCAGGACAGGGAAAAGTTGGCAAGAGACCCAGTACTTC. It yields the protein CASSRTGKSWQETQYF.

V usage is TRBV7-3 and J usage is TRBJ2-1; tentative D call: TRBD1 (6 bases). The CDR3 is made up of 15 amino acids. The germline V gene has CDR1 SGHTA and CDR2 FQGTGA. V was shortened by 2 bases and J by 1 base, with 9 bases between the two germline ends. CDR3 sequence: CASSLSQGSYNEQFF. DNA for the CDR3: TGTGCCAGCAGCTTATCCCAGGGGTCCTACAATGAGCAGTTCTTC.

This clone was recorded at least ten times. The V and J genes are TRBV14 and TRBJ2-7; a weak D match, TRBD2 (5 bases). Germline assignment: CDR1 SGHDN and CDR2 FVKESK. V was shortened by 4 bases and J by 7 bases, with 14 bases between the two germline ends. There are 13 residues in the CDR3. CDR3 bases: TGTGCCAGCAGCCGGACTGGGCCTGGGGAGCAGTACTTC. Its protein product is CASSRTGPGEQYF.

The chain employs TRBV5-4 and TRBJ2-7, with D maybe TRBD2 (5 bases). Germline V gene data show CDR1 as SGHNT and CDR2 as YYREEE (reference sequence). V was trimmed by 1 base and J by 2 bases, leaving 10 bases between them. The CDR3 loop spans 14 amino acids. The CDR3 sequence: CASSLSVGAYEQYF. The CDR3 coding sequence is TGTGCCAGCAGCTTGTCCGTGGGAGCCTACGAGCAGTACTTC.

This clone was picked up a small number of times. The rearrangement links TRBV10-3 to TRBJ2-7; D perhaps matches TRBD2 (5 bases). The ends were cut back, 0 bases at V and 4 bases at J, with 13 bases in the middle. Germline values: CDR1 ENHRY, CDR2 SYGVKD. The CDR3 spans 15 residues. CDR3 nucleotides: TGTGCCATCAGTGAGTCGAGTGCTCCGGGGTACGAGCAGTACTTC. Translating gives CAISESSAPGYEQYF.

The chain has TRBV2 and TRBJ2-1; D unclear. V was clipped by 1 base and J by 9 bases, with 7 bases between them. Germline V gives CDR1 SNHLY, CDR2 FYNNEI. There are 12 residues in the CDR3. CDR3 sequence reads: CASSEERGEQFF. CDR3 coding DNA: TGTGCCAGCAGTGAAGAGAGAGGTGAGCAGTTCTTC.